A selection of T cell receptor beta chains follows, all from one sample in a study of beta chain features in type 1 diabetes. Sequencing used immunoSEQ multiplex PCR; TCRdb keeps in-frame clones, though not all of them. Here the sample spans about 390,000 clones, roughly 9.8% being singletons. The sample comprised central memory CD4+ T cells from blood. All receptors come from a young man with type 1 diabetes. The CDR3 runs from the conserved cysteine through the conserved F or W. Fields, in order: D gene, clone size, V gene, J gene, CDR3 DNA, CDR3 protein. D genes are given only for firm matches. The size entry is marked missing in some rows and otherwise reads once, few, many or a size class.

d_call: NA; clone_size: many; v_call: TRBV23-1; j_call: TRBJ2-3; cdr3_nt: TGCGCCAGCAGTCAATGGACCCCGTTAGCAGATACGCAGTATTTT; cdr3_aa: CASSQWTPLADTQYF
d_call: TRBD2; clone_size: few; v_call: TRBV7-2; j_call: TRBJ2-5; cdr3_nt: TGTGCCAGCAGCATCGGGACTAAAGAGACCCAGTACTTC; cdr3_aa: CASSIGTKETQYF
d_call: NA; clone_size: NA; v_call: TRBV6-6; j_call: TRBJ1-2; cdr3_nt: TGTGCCAGCAGTTACGGGGAGAACTATGGCTACACCTTC; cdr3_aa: CASSYGENYGYTF
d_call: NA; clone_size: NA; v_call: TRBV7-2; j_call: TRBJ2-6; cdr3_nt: TGTGCCAGCAGCTCCCTTGGTGGAGCCAACGTCCTGACTTTC; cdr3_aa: CASSSLGGANVLTF
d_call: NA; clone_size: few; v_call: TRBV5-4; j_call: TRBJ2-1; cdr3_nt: TGTGCCAGCAGCTTCGACTCCTCCTACAATGAGCAGTTCTTC; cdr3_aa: CASSFDSSYNEQFF
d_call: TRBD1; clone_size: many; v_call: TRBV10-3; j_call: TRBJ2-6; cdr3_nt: TGTGCCATCACCAAGGGGGCAGATGGGGCCAACGTCCTGACTTTC; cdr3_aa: CAITKGADGANVLTF
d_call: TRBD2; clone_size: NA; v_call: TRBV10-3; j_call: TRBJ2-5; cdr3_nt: TGTGCCATCGGCGGGAGGGCCGACGAGACCCAGTACTTC; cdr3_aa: CAIGGRADETQYF
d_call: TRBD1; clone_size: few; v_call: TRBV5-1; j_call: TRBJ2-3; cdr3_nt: TGCGCCAGCAGCTGGACAGGAATTGGGGAAGATACGCAGTATTTT; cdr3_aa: CASSWTGIGEDTQYF
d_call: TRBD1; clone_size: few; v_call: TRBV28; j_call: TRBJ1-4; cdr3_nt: TGTGCCAGCAGTTTAGAGGGGGCGCGGACTAATGAAAAACTGTTTTTT; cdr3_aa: CASSLEGARTNEKLFF
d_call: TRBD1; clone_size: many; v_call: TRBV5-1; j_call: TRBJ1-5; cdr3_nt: TGCGCCAGCAGCCTTCTACAGGGGGAGGGACCCCAGCATTTT; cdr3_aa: CASSLLQGEGPQHF
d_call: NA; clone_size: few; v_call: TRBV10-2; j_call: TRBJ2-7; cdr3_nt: TGCGCCAGCAGTGTCTGGAAACAATCCTACGAGCAGTACTTC; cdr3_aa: CASSVWKQSYEQYF
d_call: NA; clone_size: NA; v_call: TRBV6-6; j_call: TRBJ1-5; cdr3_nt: TGTGCCAGCAGTTATGGAGGGAACAATCAGCCCCAGCATTTT; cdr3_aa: CASSYGGNNQPQHF
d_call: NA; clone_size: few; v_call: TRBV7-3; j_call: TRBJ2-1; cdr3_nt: TGTGCCAGCAGCCCACCCCGGCGAGGGTTTGAGCAGTTCTTC; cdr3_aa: CASSPPRRGFEQFF
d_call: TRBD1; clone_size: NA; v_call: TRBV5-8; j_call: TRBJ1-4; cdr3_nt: TGTGCCAGCAGCCAAGGACAGGGGCCGCCAAGTGAAAAACTGTTTTTT; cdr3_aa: CASSQGQGPPSEKLFF
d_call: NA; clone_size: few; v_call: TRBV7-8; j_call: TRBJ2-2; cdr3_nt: TGTGCCAGCAGCTCGAGCCCAACCGGGGAGCTGTTTTTT; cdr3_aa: CASSSSPTGELFF
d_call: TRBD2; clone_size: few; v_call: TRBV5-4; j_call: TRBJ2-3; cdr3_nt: TGTGCCAGCAGCTTAGGGACTAGCGGGAGTGATTATACGCAGTATTTT; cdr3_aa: CASSLGTSGSDYTQYF
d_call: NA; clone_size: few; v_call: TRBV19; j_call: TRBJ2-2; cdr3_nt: TGTGCCAGTACCGATGCGACAAGGGCCGGGGAGCTGTTTTTT; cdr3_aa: CASTDATRAGELFF
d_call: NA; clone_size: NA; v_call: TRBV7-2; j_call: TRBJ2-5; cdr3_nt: TGTGCCAGCAGCTTAATGGGTGAGGGCCAAGAGACCCAGTACTTC; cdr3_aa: CASSLMGEGQETQYF
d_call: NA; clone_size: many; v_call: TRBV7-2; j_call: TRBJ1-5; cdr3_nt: TGTGCCAGCAGCTTAACAGAGGGTACCAATCAGCCCCAGCATTTT; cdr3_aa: CASSLTEGTNQPQHF
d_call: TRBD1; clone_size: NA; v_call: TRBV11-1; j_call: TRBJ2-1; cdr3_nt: TGTGCCAGCAGCCCGACGGTAGGGACAGGCTACAATGAGCAGTTCTTC; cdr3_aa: CASSPTVGTGYNEQFF
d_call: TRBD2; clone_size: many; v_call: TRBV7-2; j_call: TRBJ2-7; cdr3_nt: TGTGCCAGCAGCCGGACTAGCGGGAGCTCCTACGAGCAGTACTTC; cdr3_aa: CASSRTSGSSYEQYF
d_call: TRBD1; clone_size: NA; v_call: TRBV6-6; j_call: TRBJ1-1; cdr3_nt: TGTGCCAGCAGTTACTCGACCCGGACAGGGGGGACTGAAGCTTTCTTT; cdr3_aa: CASSYSTRTGGTEAFF
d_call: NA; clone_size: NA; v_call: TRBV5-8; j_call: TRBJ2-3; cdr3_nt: TGTGCCAGCAGCAGGGCAGATACGCAGTATTTT; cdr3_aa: CASSRADTQYF
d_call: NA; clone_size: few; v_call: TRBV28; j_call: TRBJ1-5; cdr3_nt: TGTGCCAGCAGTATTAACCCCGCCCAGCCCCAGCATTTT; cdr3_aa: CASSINPAQPQHF
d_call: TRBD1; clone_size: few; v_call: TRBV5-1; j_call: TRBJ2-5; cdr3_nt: TGCGCCAGCAGCCCCCGAGGGACAGGGGGCGCTGAGACCCAGTACTTC; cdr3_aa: CASSPRGTGGAETQYF
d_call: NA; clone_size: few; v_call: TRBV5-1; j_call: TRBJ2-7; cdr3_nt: TGCGCCAGCAGCTTGATCCCGGTGGGACCCTCTACCTACGAGCAGTACTTC; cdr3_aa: CASSLIPVGPSTYEQYF
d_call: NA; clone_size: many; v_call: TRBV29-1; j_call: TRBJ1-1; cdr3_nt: TGCAGCGTTGATAAGGGGACCACTGAAGCTTTCTTT; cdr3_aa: CSVDKGTTEAFF
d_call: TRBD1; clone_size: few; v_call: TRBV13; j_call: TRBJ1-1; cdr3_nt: TGTGCCAGCAGTGGGCCCGGGACAGGGAACACTGAAGCTTTCTTT; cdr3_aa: CASSGPGTGNTEAFF
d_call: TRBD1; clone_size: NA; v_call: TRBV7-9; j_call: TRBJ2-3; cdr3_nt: TGCGCCAGCAGCAAGGACAGGACCTCCGGTACGCAGTATTTT; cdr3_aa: CASSKDRTSGTQYF
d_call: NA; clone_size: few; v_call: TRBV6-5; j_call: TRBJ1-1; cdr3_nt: TGTGCCAGCAGATCCTGGGCAGGGGAGGGATTTGAAGCTTTCTTT; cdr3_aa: CASRSWAGEGFEAFF
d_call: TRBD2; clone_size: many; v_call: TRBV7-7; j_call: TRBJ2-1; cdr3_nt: TGTGCCAGCAGCCTCGGGACTAGCGGGAGTTGGGGTGAGCAGTTCTTC; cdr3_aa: CASSLGTSGSWGEQFF
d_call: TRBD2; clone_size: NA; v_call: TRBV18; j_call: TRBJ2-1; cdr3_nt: TGTGCCAGCTCACCCGCGGGGGAGCGACACAATGAGCAGTTCTTC; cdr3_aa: CASSPAGERHNEQFF
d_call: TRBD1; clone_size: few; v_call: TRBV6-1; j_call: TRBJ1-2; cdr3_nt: TGTGCCAGCAGTGCCCCGTGGGACAGCCGGAAGTATGGCTACACCTTC; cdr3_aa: CASSAPWDSRKYGYTF
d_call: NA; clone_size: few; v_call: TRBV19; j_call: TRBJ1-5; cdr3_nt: TGTGCCAGTAGAGGGCAGGGCCACTCAATTCAGCCCCAGCATTTT; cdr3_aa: CASRGQGHSIQPQHF
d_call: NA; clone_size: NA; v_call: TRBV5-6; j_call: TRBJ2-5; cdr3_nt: TGTGCCAGCAGCCAAGTTAAAGCGGCAGAGACCCAGTACTTC; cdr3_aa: CASSQVKAAETQYF
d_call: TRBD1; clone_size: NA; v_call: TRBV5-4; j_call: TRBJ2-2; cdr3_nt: TGTGCCAGCAGCTCCTATAGAATTGGGACAGGGCAGGTCGCCGGGGAGCTGTTTTTT; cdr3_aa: CASSSYRIGTGQVAGELFF
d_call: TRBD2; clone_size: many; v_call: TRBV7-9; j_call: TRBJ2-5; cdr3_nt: TGTGCCAGCAGCCGGACTAGCGGGAGCGGGGGGACCCAGTACTTC; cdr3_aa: CASSRTSGSGGTQYF
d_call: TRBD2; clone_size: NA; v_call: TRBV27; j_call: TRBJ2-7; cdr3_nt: TGTGCCAGCAGTTTATTAGCGGGAGGCCCCTACGAGCAGTACTTC; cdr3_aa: CASSLLAGGPYEQYF
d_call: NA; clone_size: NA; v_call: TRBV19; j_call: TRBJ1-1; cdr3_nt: TGTGCCAGCACCACCCGGTGGCGATTCGCTGAAGCTTTCTTT; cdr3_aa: CASTTRWRFAEAFF
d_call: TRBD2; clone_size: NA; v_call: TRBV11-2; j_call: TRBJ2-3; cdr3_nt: TGTGCCAGCAGCTTAGCAGCGGGAGGAGGGGGCACAGATACGCAGTATTTT; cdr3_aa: CASSLAAGGGGTDTQYF
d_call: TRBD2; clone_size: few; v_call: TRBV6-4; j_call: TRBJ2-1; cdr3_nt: TGTGCCAGCAGCGCCCAGAGCGGGAGTTACAATGAGCAGTTCTTC; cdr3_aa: CASSAQSGSYNEQFF
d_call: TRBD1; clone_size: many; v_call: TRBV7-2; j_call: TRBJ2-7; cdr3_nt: TGTGCCAGCAGCACGTGGACAGGGAACTCCTACGAGCAGTACTTC; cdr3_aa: CASSTWTGNSYEQYF
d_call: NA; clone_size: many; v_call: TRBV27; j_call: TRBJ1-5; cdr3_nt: TGTGCCAGCGGAGGCAGTCCATATAGCAATCAGCCCCAGCATTTT; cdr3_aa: CASGGSPYSNQPQHF
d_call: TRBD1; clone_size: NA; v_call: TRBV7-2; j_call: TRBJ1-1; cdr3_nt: TGTGCCAGCAGCTCCGTTTTGGACAGGGAAGACACTGAAGCTTTCTTT; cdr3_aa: CASSSVLDREDTEAFF
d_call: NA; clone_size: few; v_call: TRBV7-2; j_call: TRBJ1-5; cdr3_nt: TGTGCCAGCAGCTTGGTGGCAGTCCTCGAGCCCCAGCATTTT; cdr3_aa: CASSLVAVLEPQHF
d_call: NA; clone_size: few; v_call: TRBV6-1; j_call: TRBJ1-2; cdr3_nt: TGTGCCAGCACCCGGGGCAGTGGAGGCTACACCTTC; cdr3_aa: CASTRGSGGYTF
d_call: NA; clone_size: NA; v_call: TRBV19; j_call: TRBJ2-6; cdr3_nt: TGTGCCAGTGTCGACAGGCTTGTAAGATCCGGGGCCAACGTCCTGACTTTC; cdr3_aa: CASVDRLVRSGANVLTF
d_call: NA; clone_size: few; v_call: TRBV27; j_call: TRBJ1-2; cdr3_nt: TGTGCCAGCAGTTTAAAAGCCCCCGGAACTAACTATGGCTACACCTTC; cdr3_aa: CASSLKAPGTNYGYTF